This entry lists 2 T cell receptor beta chains sequenced from one sample in a study of blood T cell repertoires in COVID-19. Repertoires were generated with immunoSEQ multiplex PCR, while TCRdb's copy carries only in-frame clones and drops some. The data contain 150,000 to 200,000 clones, roughly nine tenths of them singletons. The sequencing input was peripheral blood. The receptors shown here come from a man between 70 and 80 years old with acute or convalescent COVID-19.

This sequence joins TRBV7-2 and TRBJ1-3, with a weak D call TRBD1 (5 bases). V was cut by 3 bases and J by 5 bases, with 14 bases left in between. Germline CDR1 SGHTA, CDR2 FQGNSA. This CDR3 is 15 amino acids long. DNA for the CDR3: TGTGCCAGCAGCTTGAGGCAGGGAGGCAGAAACACCATATATTTT. Its protein is CASSLRQGGRNTIYF.

This clone was seen just once. The chain employs TRBV25-1 and TRBJ2-5, with 8 bases fitting TRBD1. The ends lost 4 bases at V and 5 bases at J; junction bases unmatched: 12. This CDR3 is built from 16 residues. Looked up from germline, CDR1 is MGHDK and CDR2 is SYGVNS. The CDR3 spells CASSGVGRGRRETQYF. In nucleotides, the CDR3 is TGTGCCAGCAGTGGTGTTGGCAGGGGGCGTAGGGAGACCCAGTACTTC.